This T cell receptor (beta chain) comes out of a study of T cell responses to AZD1222 COVID-19 vaccine. Notes on the study in general: Nearly half of unique spike-specific TCRs reportedly avoided B.1.351 and B.1.1.7 mutated regions.

A word on this clone: No antigen is known for it.

Researchers grouped second doses given at about 4 or about 12 weeks into one pool. Germline V gene lookup returns CDR1 SGDLS and CDR2 YYNGEE. The CDR3 covers 15 residues. The V gene lost 0 bases and the J gene lost 0 bases, with 7 bases spanning the gap. Repertoires were generated with immunoSEQ multiplex PCR, while TCRdb's copy carries only in-frame clones and drops some. The table lists approximately 89,000 clones, 90% of them singletons. The specimen was peripheral blood, collected 28 days after the second AZD1222 dose. This TCR came from an adult who received the AZD1222 COVID-19 vaccine. The gene calls are TRBV9 and TRBJ2-1; no definite D call. The CDR3 sequence: CASSVEMSSYNEQFF. CDR3 DNA sequence: TGTGCCAGCAGCGTAGAGATGAGCTCCTACAATGAGCAGTTCTTC.